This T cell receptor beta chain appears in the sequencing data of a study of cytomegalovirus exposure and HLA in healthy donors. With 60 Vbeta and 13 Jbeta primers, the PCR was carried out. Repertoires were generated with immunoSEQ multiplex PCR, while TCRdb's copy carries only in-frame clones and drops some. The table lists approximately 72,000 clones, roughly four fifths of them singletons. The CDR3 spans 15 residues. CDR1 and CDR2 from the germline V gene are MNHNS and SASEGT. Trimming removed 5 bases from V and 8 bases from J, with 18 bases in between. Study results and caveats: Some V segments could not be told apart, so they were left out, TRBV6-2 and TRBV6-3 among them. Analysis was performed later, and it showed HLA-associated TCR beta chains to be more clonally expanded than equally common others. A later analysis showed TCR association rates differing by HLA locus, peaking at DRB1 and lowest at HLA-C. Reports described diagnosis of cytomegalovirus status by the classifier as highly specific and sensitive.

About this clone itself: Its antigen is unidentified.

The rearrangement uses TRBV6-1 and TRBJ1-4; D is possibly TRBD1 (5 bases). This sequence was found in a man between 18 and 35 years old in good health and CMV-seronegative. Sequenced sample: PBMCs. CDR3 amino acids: CASSTLQVRQEKLFF. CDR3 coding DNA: TGTGCCAGCAGTACCCTACAGGTCCGTCAAGAAAAACTGTTTTTT.